The 15 T cell receptor beta chains below come from one sample, sequenced in a study of cytomegalovirus exposure and HLA in healthy donors listed by TCRdb under 2017. The library was obtained by the immunoSEQ multiplex PCR assay. For the multiplex PCR, a mixture combining 60 forward primers for TCR Vbeta segments and 13 reverse primers for TCR Jbeta segments was used. Held by TCRdb, this immuneACCESS table contains in-frame sequences only and omits some clones. Under half of the omission traces to an unresolved V gene where checked; the cause of the rest is unknown. The sample records around 110,000 clones, more than 70% of which are singletons. Roughly 7.8% of the sample belongs to the ten largest clones. Sequencing input: PBMCs. These receptors were obtained from a man in his thirties or forties in good health and CMV-seronegative.

This clone was recorded a few times. J is TRBJ2-1 and V is TRBV6-5, with D perhaps matching TRBD1 (6 bases). The CDR3 extends over 13 amino acids. V was trimmed by 2 bases and J by 9 bases, leaving 11 bases between them. Germline assignment: CDR1 MNHEY and CDR2 SVGAGI. The CDR3 loop reads CASSYAGGGEQFF. In DNA, the CDR3 is TGTGCCAGCAGTTACGCTGGGGGCGGTGAGCAGTTCTTC.

The chain joins TRBV6-1 to TRBJ1-5, with TRBD1 matching over 7 bases. The CDR3 consists of 15 residues. Unmatched junction bases numbered 7, after V lost 4 bases and J lost 4 bases. Germline assignment: CDR1 MNHNS and CDR2 SASEGT. CDR3 region: CASSGLDRVNQPQHF. The DNA for the CDR3 is TGTGCCAGCAGTGGGCTAGACAGGGTTAATCAGCCCCAGCATTTT.

The V call is TRBV28, the J call TRBJ1-5, with 9 bases lining up with TRBD1. V gave up 4 bases and J gave up 3 bases; unmatched junction bases: 7. Germline V gene data show CDR1 as MDHEN and CDR2 as SYDVKM. The CDR3 consists of 16 residues. The CDR3 nucleotides are TGTGCCAGCAGTTCCCCGGGACAGGGTCTCAATCAGCCCCAGCATTTT. This codes for CASSSPGQGLNQPQHF.

This chain uses TRBV6-5 with TRBJ1-1; 9 bases match TRBD1. J was trimmed by 5 bases and V by 6 bases; bases with no gene match: 7. The germline V gene encodes CDR1 MNHEY and CDR2 SVGAGI. The CDR3 totals 14 residues. The CDR3 loop reads CASSLETGGTEAFF. CDR3 bases: TGTGCCAGCAGCCTCGAGACAGGGGGAACTGAAGCTTTCTTT.

The V call is TRBV30, the J call TRBJ2-7; TRBD2 matches at 8 bases. Germline assignment: CDR1 GTSNPN and CDR2 SVGIG (reference sequence). The CDR3 runs 12 residues. The junction had 6 bases not matched to a gene; V was cut back by 8 bases and J by 3 bases. CDR3 coding DNA: TGTGCCAGTAGCGGGAAGAGCTACGAGCAGTACTTC. Translated, it gives CASSGKSYEQYF.

The gene calls are TRBV5-1 and TRBJ2-1; 13 positions agree with TRBD2. The trim removed 4 bases at V and 7 bases at J, leaving 17 bases unmatched. The CDR3 has 19 amino acids. The V gene's germline CDR1 is SGHRS and CDR2 YFSETQ. The CDR3 spells CASSGALQGLAGVRNEQFF. The CDR3 DNA sequence: TGCGCCAGCAGCGGCGCGCTACAAGGACTAGCGGGAGTGCGAAATGAGCAGTTCTTC.

V gene TRBV6-5 combines with J gene TRBJ2-1; D perhaps matches TRBD2 (6 bases). V was cut by 6 bases and J by 4 bases, with 16 bases left in between. The CDR3 runs to 15 residues. From germline, CDR1 is MNHEY and CDR2 SVGAGI. This CDR3 is CASSQDPGRYNEQFF. Written as DNA, the CDR3 is TGTGCCAGCAGCCAAGACCCAGGGAGGTACAATGAGCAGTTCTTC.

The chain links TRBV9 to TRBJ1-6; TRBD1 might be the D (6 bases). V was cut by 3 bases and J by 10 bases, with 11 bases left in between. Looked up from germline, CDR1 is SGDLS and CDR2 is YYNGEE. This CDR3 has 13 residues. Here the CDR3 reads CASSERQESPLHF. The CDR3, as DNA: TGTGCCAGCAGCGAGCGACAGGAGTCACCCCTCCACTTT.

The chain employs TRBV19 and TRBJ2-1; 14 nucleotides match TRBD2. Germline assignment: CDR1 LNHDA and CDR2 SQIVND (reference sequence). Trimming at V came to 4 bases and at J to 6 bases, leaving 8 bases not matched to a gene. This CDR3 spans 17 amino acids. CDR3 region: CASSRPPGLAGANEQFF. CDR3 in DNA: TGTGCCAGTAGTAGACCCCCGGGACTAGCGGGGGCCAATGAGCAGTTCTTC.

This clone was recorded a few times. The V call is TRBV13, the J call TRBJ2-5; the match to TRBD2 covers 14 bases. V trimming: 5 bases; J trimming: 5 bases; junction bases outside the gene matches: 13. CDR3 size: 18 residues. Germline assignment: CDR1 PRHDT and CDR2 FYEKMQ (reference sequence). CDR3 in DNA: TGTGCCAGCAGCCTGACTAGCGGGGGGGCCGGGCTCCCTGAGACCCAGTACTTC. It is translated as CASSLTSGGAGLPETQYF.

The V and J genes are TRBV23-1 and TRBJ1-6, with TRBD1 identical over 7 bases. TRBV23-1 is recorded as an ORF, its role being uncertain. With V trimmed by 5 bases and J by 4 bases, 14 bases remained unmatched. The CDR3 is made up of 18 amino acids. Here the CDR3 DNA reads TGCGCCAGCAGTTCTCCCCCAGACAGGGTCCCTTATAATTCACCCCTCCACTTT. Amino acid sequence: CASSSPPDRVPYNSPLHF.

V and J are TRBV25-1 and TRBJ2-7; D remains unclear. Germline-derived CDR1 and CDR2 are MGHDK and SYGVNS. CDR3 length: 11 amino acids. Deletions cut 8 bases from V and 3 bases from J, with 8 bases between. The CDR3 region has the DNA TGTGCCAGCCAGACTCTCTACGAGCAGTACTTC. This codes for CASQTLYEQYF.

The chain couples TRBV4-1 to TRBJ2-3, with a possible D match to TRBD2 (6 bases). Germline values: CDR1 MGHRA, CDR2 YSYEKL. The CDR3 covers 15 residues. The V end was cut by 4 bases, the J end by 6 bases, with 17 bases between. DNA of the CDR3: TGCGCCAGCAGCCCCTCCCCGGGACTTAGGGATACGCAGTATTTT. Its protein is CASSPSPGLRDTQYF.

V is TRBV11-2 and J is TRBJ2-5; TRBD2 agrees at 7 bases. This CDR3 contains 18 residues. Germline CDR1 reads SGHAT; CDR2 reads FQNNGV. J was trimmed by 5 bases and V by 1 base; bases with no gene match: 16. The CDR3 nucleotides read TGTGCCAGCAGCTTAGCCGGGAGGAGTTCCCCGGATAGGGAGACCCAGTACTTC. Protein product: CASSLAGRSSPDRETQYF.

The chain combines TRBV27 with TRBJ2-7, with a possible D match to TRBD2 (6 bases). Looked up from germline, CDR1 is MNHEY and CDR2 is SMNVEV (reference sequence). This CDR3 spans 16 amino acids. V lost 0 bases and J lost 2, with 14 bases in between. The chain's CDR3 is CASSLSSRPSAYEQYF. CDR3 bases: TGTGCCAGCAGTTTATCGTCGCGACCTAGCGCCTACGAGCAGTACTTC.